What follows describes a single T cell receptor beta chain. What it recognizes is unknown. Built from TCR beta cDNA, the libraries had unique molecular identifiers in them. Each CDR3 protein is one row after TCRdb ran MiXCR on the PCR reads. The table shows fewer than 550,000 distinct CDR3 sequences, with 30% to 40% occurring only once. This sample was included in a study of post-analysis software for immune sequencing data. Study-level results: When patients were compared with controls, about five TRBV segments were more frequent, TRBV5-6, TRBV5-1 and TRBV20-1 among them. The normalized Chao1 diversity of multiple sclerosis patients was significantly lower than that of controls.

Trimming left V 4 bases short and J 10 bases short, with 19 bases between. Germline CDR1 is SGHAT and CDR2 is FQNNGV. The CDR3 consists of 14 residues. Specimen: blood. The chain joins TRBV11-2 to TRBJ1-1; D is unresolved. This receptor was taken from a girl aged 2-17 years with multiple sclerosis. The CDR3 protein is CASSSGRGIVAAFF. The CDR3 region has the DNA TGTGCCAGCAGCTCCGGGCGGGGAATCGTTGCAGCTTTCTTT.